These T cell receptor beta chains were read from a single sample in a study of T cell repertoires in cytomegalovirus infection. No antigen has been assigned to these receptors. TCRdb reprocessed the reads via MiXCR and lists one record per CDR3 protein. The data hold approximately 990,000 distinct CDR3 sequences, with approximately 31% observed a single time. This sample comprised cultured CD8+ T cells from PBMCs, obtained from culture after CMV antigen stimulation. These receptors were obtained from a human donor in good health (CMV status not recorded). Some clones in this sample may be carry-over from other donors' samples. Each CDR3 is given with its conserved first and last residue. A D gene is named only where the DNA matches it firmly. Size values are once, few and many counts, or a class for expanded clones, and some rows have none.

len: 17; abundance: few; v_gene: TRBV7-2; d_gene: -; j_gene: TRBJ2-3; CDR3aa: CASSRTALSSGTDTQYF; CDR3nt: TGTGCCAGCAGCCGTACTGCTCTTAGTTCTGGCACAGATACGCAGTATTTT
len: 15; abundance: -; v_gene: TRBV5-5; d_gene: -; j_gene: TRBJ1-1; CDR3aa: CASSLKQGTNTEAFF; CDR3nt: TGTGCCAGCAGCTTGAAACAGGGCACGAACACTGAAGCTTTCTTT
len: 13; abundance: few; v_gene: TRBV6-8; d_gene: -; j_gene: TRBJ1-5; CDR3aa: CASSSDGFQPQHF; CDR3nt: TGTGCCAGCAGTTCGGATGGGTTTCAGCCCCAGCATTTT
len: 15; abundance: -; v_gene: TRBV11-2; d_gene: TRBD2; j_gene: TRBJ2-3; CDR3aa: CASSLGASGGYTQYF; CDR3nt: TGTGCCAGCAGCTTAGGGGCTAGCGGGGGTTATACGCAGTATTTT
len: 16; abundance: -; v_gene: TRBV13; d_gene: -; j_gene: TRBJ2-3; CDR3aa: CASSLIGDSSTDTQYF; CDR3nt: TGTGCCAGCAGCTTAATAGGGGATTCTAGCACAGATACGCAGTATTTT
len: 12; abundance: -; v_gene: TRBV7-9; d_gene: TRBD1; j_gene: TRBJ1-2; CDR3aa: CASSPRDRGYTF; CDR3nt: TGTGCCAGCAGCCCCCGGGACAGGGGCTACACCTTC
len: 16; abundance: -; v_gene: TRBV7-3; d_gene: -; j_gene: TRBJ2-1; CDR3aa: CASSLIPLGASQEQFF; CDR3nt: TGTGCCAGCAGCTTAATACCCCTCGGGGCTAGTCAGGAGCAGTTCTTC
len: 15; abundance: -; v_gene: TRBV12-3/TRBV12-4; d_gene: TRBD2; j_gene: TRBJ2-5; CDR3aa: CASRGTSAVQETQYF; CDR3nt: TGTGCCAGCAGGGGGACTAGCGCGGTACAAGAGACCCAGTACTTC
len: 13; abundance: -; v_gene: TRBV6-5; d_gene: -; j_gene: TRBJ1-1; CDR3aa: CASQIRGNTEAFF; CDR3nt: TGTGCCAGCCAGATCCGAGGGAACACTGAAGCTTTCTTT
len: 12; abundance: -; v_gene: TRBV7-2; d_gene: -; j_gene: TRBJ2-1; CDR3aa: CASSTQGNEQFF; CDR3nt: TGTGCCAGCAGCACCCAGGGTAATGAGCAGTTCTTC
len: 14; abundance: -; v_gene: TRBV15; d_gene: TRBD1; j_gene: TRBJ1-2; CDR3aa: CATSRPQGANGYTF; CDR3nt: TGTGCCACCAGCAGACCCCAGGGGGCGAATGGCTACACCTTC
len: 16; abundance: -; v_gene: TRBV6-4; d_gene: -; j_gene: TRBJ1-1; CDR3aa: CASSPTDRSENTEAFF; CDR3nt: TGTGCCAGCAGTCCTACCGACAGGAGCGAGAACACTGAAGCTTTCTTT
len: 17; abundance: few; v_gene: TRBV6-1; d_gene: -; j_gene: TRBJ1-2; CDR3aa: CASSTWARDHRAYGYTF; CDR3nt: TGTGCCAGCAGTACTTGGGCCAGGGACCACCGTGCCTATGGCTACACCTTC
len: 18; abundance: -; v_gene: TRBV9; d_gene: -; j_gene: TRBJ2-2; CDR3aa: CASSVLIDGTANTGELFF; CDR3nt: TGTGCCAGCAGCGTTTTAATCGATGGGACCGCGAACACCGGGGAGCTGTTTTTT
len: 13; abundance: few; v_gene: TRBV2; d_gene: -; j_gene: TRBJ2-1; CDR3aa: CASSEWSAYEQFF; CDR3nt: TGTGCCAGCAGTGAATGGTCAGCCTATGAGCAGTTCTTC
len: 19; abundance: -; v_gene: TRBV6-1; d_gene: -; j_gene: TRBJ2-2; CDR3aa: CASTDYPRGAGENTGELFF; CDR3nt: TGTGCCAGCACCGACTACCCTCGTGGTGCGGGCGAGAACACCGGGGAGCTGTTTTTT
len: 16; abundance: -; v_gene: TRBV7-9; d_gene: -; j_gene: TRBJ1-5; CDR3aa: CASSLEWEKEGQPQHF; CDR3nt: TGTGCCAGCAGCTTAGAATGGGAAAAGGAAGGTCAGCCCCAGCATTTT
len: 18; abundance: few; v_gene: TRBV4-1; d_gene: TRBD1; j_gene: TRBJ1-1; CDR3aa: CASSHPPGQGTMNTEAFF; CDR3nt: TGCGCCAGCAGCCATCCACCGGGACAGGGGACAATGAACACTGAAGCTTTCTTT
len: 16; abundance: -; v_gene: TRBV11-2; d_gene: TRBD1; j_gene: TRBJ2-3; CDR3aa: CASSPGQGVGTDTQYF; CDR3nt: TGTGCCAGCAGCCCTGGACAGGGTGTTGGGACAGATACGCAGTATTTT
len: 16; abundance: -; v_gene: TRBV19; d_gene: TRBD1; j_gene: TRBJ2-1; CDR3aa: CASSIPPGTGGREQFF; CDR3nt: TGTGCCAGTAGTATACCCCCCGGGACAGGGGGACGAGAGCAGTTCTTC
len: 14; abundance: few; v_gene: TRBV6-1; d_gene: -; j_gene: TRBJ2-1; CDR3aa: CAGSSVPSYNEQFF; CDR3nt: TGTGCCGGCAGCTCAGTACCCTCCTACAATGAGCAGTTCTTC
len: 14; abundance: -; v_gene: TRBV28; d_gene: TRBD1; j_gene: TRBJ2-2; CDR3aa: CASRLPGGTGELFF; CDR3nt: TGTGCCAGCAGACTACCAGGGGGCACCGGGGAGCTGTTTTTT
len: 15; abundance: -; v_gene: TRBV6-1; d_gene: -; j_gene: TRBJ2-3; CDR3aa: CASSEPGPYSDTQYF; CDR3nt: TGTGCCAGCAGTGAACCGGGGCCCTATTCCGATACGCAGTATTTT
len: 13; abundance: few; v_gene: TRBV7-4; d_gene: -; j_gene: TRBJ1-2; CDR3aa: CASRPPRPEGYTF; CDR3nt: TGTGCCAGCAGACCCCCTCGGCCTGAAGGCTACACCTTC
len: 15; abundance: -; v_gene: TRBV6-1; d_gene: -; j_gene: TRBJ2-3; CDR3aa: CASSDRSHSTDTQYF; CDR3nt: TGTGCCAGCAGTGACAGATCTCATAGCACAGATACGCAGTATTTT
len: 17; abundance: many; v_gene: TRBV12-3/TRBV12-4; d_gene: -; j_gene: TRBJ2-1; CDR3aa: CASSLGLGLSSYNEQFF; CDR3nt: TGTGCCAGCAGTTTGGGTCTGGGGCTTAGCTCCTACAATGAGCAGTTCTTC
len: 14; abundance: -; v_gene: TRBV29-1; d_gene: -; j_gene: TRBJ1-4; CDR3aa: CSVLQATTNEKLFF; CDR3nt: TGCAGCGTTCTTCAAGCGACAACTAATGAAAAACTGTTTTTT
len: 13; abundance: -; v_gene: TRBV9; d_gene: -; j_gene: TRBJ1-2; CDR3aa: CASSGARLYGYTF; CDR3nt: TGTGCCAGCAGCGGTGCACGACTGTATGGCTACACCTTC
len: 14; abundance: -; v_gene: TRBV11-2; d_gene: -; j_gene: TRBJ2-1; CDR3aa: CASSPEGRIDEQFF; CDR3nt: TGTGCCAGCAGCCCCGAGGGCAGAATAGACGAGCAGTTCTTC
len: 18; abundance: -; v_gene: TRBV6-6; d_gene: TRBD2; j_gene: TRBJ2-2; CDR3aa: CANIPSGGSLKNTGELFF; CDR3nt: TGTGCCAACATCCCCAGCGGGGGGTCATTAAAGAACACCGGGGAGCTGTTTTTT
len: 12; abundance: many; v_gene: TRBV6-2/TRBV6-3; d_gene: -; j_gene: TRBJ1-2; CDR3aa: CASSWDPAGYTF; CDR3nt: TGTGCCAGCAGCTGGGACCCGGCGGGCTACACCTTC
len: 14; abundance: few; v_gene: TRBV9; d_gene: -; j_gene: TRBJ2-1; CDR3aa: CASSGRQDYNEQFF; CDR3nt: TGTGCCAGCAGCGGTCGACAGGACTACAATGAGCAGTTCTTC
len: 11; abundance: -; v_gene: TRBV27; d_gene: -; j_gene: TRBJ2-5; CDR3aa: CATIWGETQYF; CDR3nt: TGTGCCACCATATGGGGGGAGACCCAGTACTTC
len: 13; abundance: few; v_gene: TRBV7-9; d_gene: -; j_gene: TRBJ1-1; CDR3aa: CASSPSGNAEAFF; CDR3nt: TGTGCCAGCAGCCCATCGGGGAACGCTGAAGCTTTCTTT
len: 13; abundance: -; v_gene: TRBV20-1; d_gene: -; j_gene: TRBJ1-1; CDR3aa: CSASPQVMTEAFF; CDR3nt: TGCAGTGCTAGTCCCCAGGTAATGACTGAAGCTTTCTTT
len: 13; abundance: few; v_gene: TRBV7-9; d_gene: -; j_gene: TRBJ2-7; CDR3aa: CASSLGSIYEQYF; CDR3nt: TGTGCCAGCAGCTTAGGGTCCATCTACGAGCAGTACTTC
len: 15; abundance: few; v_gene: TRBV6-5; d_gene: TRBD2; j_gene: TRBJ2-1; CDR3aa: CASRLTGTNHNEQFF; CDR3nt: TGTGCCAGCAGACTCACCGGGACTAACCACAATGAGCAGTTCTTC
len: 14; abundance: -; v_gene: TRBV6-5; d_gene: TRBD1; j_gene: TRBJ1-1; CDR3aa: CASKTGQGNTEAFF; CDR3nt: TGTGCCAGCAAAACGGGACAGGGAAACACTGAAGCTTTCTTT
len: 13; abundance: -; v_gene: TRBV10-3; d_gene: -; j_gene: TRBJ2-1; CDR3aa: CAISPGQYNEQFF; CDR3nt: TGTGCCATCAGCCCCGGACAGTACAATGAGCAGTTCTTC
len: 16; abundance: few; v_gene: TRBV9; d_gene: -; j_gene: TRBJ2-1; CDR3aa: CASSVYGQPNHNEQFF; CDR3nt: TGTGCCAGCAGCGTATACGGGCAGCCCAACCACAATGAGCAGTTCTTC
len: 16; abundance: -; v_gene: TRBV20-1; d_gene: -; j_gene: TRBJ1-5; CDR3aa: CSARDYNSDSNQPQHF; CDR3nt: TGCAGTGCCAGGGACTATAATTCGGATAGCAATCAGCCCCAGCATTTT